The clone carrying this TCR beta chain came up a few times. Antigen specificity is unknown. This sample is drawn from a study of cytomegalovirus exposure and HLA in healthy donors. In the PCR, 60 Vbeta and 13 Jbeta primers were used. Libraries were prepared by immunoSEQ multiplex PCR; TCRdb keeps only in-frame clonotypes and omits some of them. The sample contains 95,000 to 120,000 clones, roughly two thirds of which appear only once. V was shortened by 2 bases and J by 2 bases, with 6 bases between the two germline ends. The CDR3 runs 12 residues. CDR1 and CDR2 from the germline V gene are SQVTM and ANQGSEA. Study-level points and caveats: In a later analysis, across HLA loci, associated TCR counts were highest for DRB1, lowest for HLA-C. Analysis was carried out at a later point, and it linked a missense DCLRE1C variant to TCR beta V- and J-gene trimming.

This chain joins TRBV29-1 and TRBJ2-5; no clear D. Specimen: PBMCs. The sequence derives from a man younger than 30 in good health and CMV-seropositive. Here the CDR3 DNA reads TGCAGCGTTGAACATAGACAAGAGACCCAGTACTTC. Translating gives CSVEHRQETQYF.